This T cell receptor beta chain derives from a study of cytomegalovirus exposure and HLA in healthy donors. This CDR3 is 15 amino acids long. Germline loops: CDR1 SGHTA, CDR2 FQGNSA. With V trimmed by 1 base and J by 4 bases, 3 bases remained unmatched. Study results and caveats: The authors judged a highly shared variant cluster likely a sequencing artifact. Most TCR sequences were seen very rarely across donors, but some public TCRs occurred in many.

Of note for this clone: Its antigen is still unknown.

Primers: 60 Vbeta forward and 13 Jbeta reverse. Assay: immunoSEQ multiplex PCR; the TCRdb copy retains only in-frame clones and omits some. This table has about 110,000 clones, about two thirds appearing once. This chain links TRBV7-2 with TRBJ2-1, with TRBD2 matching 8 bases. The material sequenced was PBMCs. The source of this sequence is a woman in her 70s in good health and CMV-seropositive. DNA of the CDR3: TGTGCCAGCAGCTTAGATGTAGCGGGGTACAATGAGCAGTTCTTC. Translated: CASSLDVAGYNEQFF.